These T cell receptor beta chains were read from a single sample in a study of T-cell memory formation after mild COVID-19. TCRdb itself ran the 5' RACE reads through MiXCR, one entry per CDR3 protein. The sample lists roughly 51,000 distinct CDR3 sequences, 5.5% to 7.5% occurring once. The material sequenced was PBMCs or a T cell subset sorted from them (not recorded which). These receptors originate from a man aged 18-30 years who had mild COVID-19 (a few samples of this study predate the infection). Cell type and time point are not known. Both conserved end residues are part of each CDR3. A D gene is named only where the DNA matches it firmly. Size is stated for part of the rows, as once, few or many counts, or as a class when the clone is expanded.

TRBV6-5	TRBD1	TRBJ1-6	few	TGTGCCAGCAGTTACGGGGACAGAACCATCTTT	CASSYGDRTIF
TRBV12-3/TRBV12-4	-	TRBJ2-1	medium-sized	TGTGCCAGCAGTACGCAAGGCCCGGGGAATGAGCAGTTCTTC	CASSTQGPGNEQFF
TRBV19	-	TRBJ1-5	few	TGTGCCAGTACCCGGGCGGCTCAGCCCCAGCATTTT	CASTRAAQPQHF
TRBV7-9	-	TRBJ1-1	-	TGTGCCAGCAGCTACCGGGTCAGGACTGAAGCTTTCTTT	CASSYRVRTEAFF
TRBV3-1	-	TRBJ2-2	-	TGTGCCAGCACCGCAGGGGTGGTAGCCGGGGAGCTGTTTTTT	CASTAGVVAGELFF
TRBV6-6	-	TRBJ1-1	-	TGTGCCAGCAAAGATAGGACACAGCTCATGAACACTGAAGCTTTCTTT	CASKDRTQLMNTEAFF
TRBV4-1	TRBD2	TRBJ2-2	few	TGCGCCAGCAGGCGTAGCGGGGGCCGATCGAACACCGGGGAGCTGTTTTTT	CASRRSGGRSNTGELFF
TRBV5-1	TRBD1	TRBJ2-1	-	TGCGCCAGCAGCTCGCTGACAGGGAAGGTTGAGCAGTTCTTC	CASSSLTGKVEQFF
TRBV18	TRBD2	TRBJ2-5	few	TGTGCCAGCTCCCTTAGCGGGGGAGCTCAAGAGACCCAGTACTTC	CASSLSGGAQETQYF
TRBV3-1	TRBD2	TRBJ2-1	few	TGTGCCAGCAGCCAGCCATGGGGCGGGGGGCAGCATGAGCAGTTCTTC	CASSQPWGGGQHEQFF
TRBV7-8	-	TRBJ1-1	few	TGTGCCAGCAGCTTAGAGGGCAGAGGGGGAACTGAAGCTTTCTTT	CASSLEGRGGTEAFF
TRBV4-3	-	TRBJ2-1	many	TGCGCCAGCAGCCAAGACCTGTACGGGGGGAGGGGGAATGAGCAGTTCTTC	CASSQDLYGGRGNEQFF
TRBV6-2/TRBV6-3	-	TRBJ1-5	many	TGTGCCAGCAGTTACGGAGACCCCCATCAGCCCCAGCATTTT	CASSYGDPHQPQHF
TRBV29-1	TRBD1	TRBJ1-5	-	TGCAGCGTCTCGGGACAGGGCTATAATCAGCCCCAGCATTTT	CSVSGQGYNQPQHF
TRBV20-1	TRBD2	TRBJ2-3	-	TGCAGTGCCGCCGGGGCTAGCGGGAGTGCCACAGATACGCAGTATTTT	CSAAGASGSATDTQYF
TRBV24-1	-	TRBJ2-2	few	TGTGCCACCAGTGGGGAAACAAGCACCGGGGAGCTGTTTTTT	CATSGETSTGELFF
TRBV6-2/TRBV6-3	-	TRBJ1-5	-	TGTGCCAGCAGTCCGGAGCGGGAGCCCCAGCATTTT	CASSPEREPQHF
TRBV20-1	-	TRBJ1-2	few	TGCAGTGCTAGTGCAGGGCCCGATGGCTACACCTTC	CSASAGPDGYTF
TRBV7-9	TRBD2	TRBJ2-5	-	TGTGCCAGCAGCACTAGCGGATCCCAAGAGACCCAGTACTTC	CASSTSGSQETQYF
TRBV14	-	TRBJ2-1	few	TGTGCCAGCAGTTCGGGAGAAGGGTACGGTGAGCAGTTCTTC	CASSSGEGYGEQFF
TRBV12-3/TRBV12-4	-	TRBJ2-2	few	TGTGCCAGCAGTTTTGGTAGGGTCGGGGAGCTGTTTTTT	CASSFGRVGELFF
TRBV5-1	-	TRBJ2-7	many	TGCGCCAGCAGCTTGGACGGGACATCCTACTCCTACGAGCAGTACTTC	CASSLDGTSYSYEQYF
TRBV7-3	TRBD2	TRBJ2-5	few	TGTGCCAGCAGCTTGTCTAGCGGGGGTCTAGAAGAAGAGACCCAGTACTTC	CASSLSSGGLEEETQYF
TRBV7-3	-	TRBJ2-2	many	TGTGCCAGCAGCGAAGAAGGGACCGGGGAGCTGTTTTTT	CASSEEGTGELFF
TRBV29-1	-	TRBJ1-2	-	TGCAGCGCCAGACCCGGCCTATTGTTC	CSARPGLLF
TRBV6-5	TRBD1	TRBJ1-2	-	TGTGCCAGCAGTGCTCCCGGGACAGGGGGCCTTGGCTACACCTTC	CASSAPGTGGLGYTF
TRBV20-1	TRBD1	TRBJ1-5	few	TGCAGTGCTAAAGACAGGGCGCAGCCCCAGCATTTT	CSAKDRAQPQHF
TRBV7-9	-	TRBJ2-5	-	TGTGCCAGCAGCTTAAGGCCCCGGGAGACCCAGTACTTC	CASSLRPRETQYF
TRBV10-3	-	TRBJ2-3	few	TGTGCCATCAGTAAAACCGGAGGGGGAAGCACAGATACGCAGTATTTT	CAISKTGGGSTDTQYF
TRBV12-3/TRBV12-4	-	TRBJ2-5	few	TGTGCCAGCAGTCCCACCCAGGGAGAGACCCAGTACTTC	CASSPTQGETQYF
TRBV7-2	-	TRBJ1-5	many	TGTGCCAGCAGCTTAGAGGGCTCAAGCAATCAGCCCCAGCATTTT	CASSLEGSSNQPQHF
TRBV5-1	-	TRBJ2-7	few	TGCGCCAGCAGCTTCGGCCCGGAGGCGGTCTACGAGCAGTACTTC	CASSFGPEAVYEQYF
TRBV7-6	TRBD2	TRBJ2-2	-	TGTGCCAGCAGCTTAAGTCGACTAGCGGGGAACACCGGGGAGCTGTTTTTT	CASSLSRLAGNTGELFF
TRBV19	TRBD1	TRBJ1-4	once	TGTGCCAGTAGTACGGACAGGTCGGCGAATGAAAAACTGTTTTTT	CASSTDRSANEKLFF
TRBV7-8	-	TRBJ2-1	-	TGTGCCAGCAGCTTAGTTGGGGCCGTCTTGAATGAGCAGTTCTTC	CASSLVGAVLNEQFF
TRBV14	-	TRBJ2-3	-	TGTGCCAGCAGCCCCTTTGGGGATACGCAGTATTTT	CASSPFGDTQYF
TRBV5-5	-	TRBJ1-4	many	TGTGCCTCGAGGGGTGGGGCAACTAATGAAAAACTGTTTTTT	CASRGGATNEKLFF
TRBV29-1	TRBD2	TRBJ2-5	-	TGCAGCGTCTTTAGCGGGGTCGGGGAGACCCAGTACTTC	CSVFSGVGETQYF
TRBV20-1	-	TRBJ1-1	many	TGCAGTGCTTTCCCGGGGCGGTCGAACACTGAAGCTTTCTTT	CSAFPGRSNTEAFF
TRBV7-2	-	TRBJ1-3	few	TGTGCCAGCGGCCGGGACCGATTCTCTGGAAACACCATATATTTT	CASGRDRFSGNTIYF
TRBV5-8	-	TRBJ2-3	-	TGTGCCAGCAGCTTGTACCAAGGAGGGCAGTATTTT	CASSLYQGGQYF
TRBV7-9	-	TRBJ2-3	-	TGTGCCACCTTGGGATGGGGGGTCGATACGCAGTATTTT	CATLGWGVDTQYF
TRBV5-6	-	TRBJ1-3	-	TGTGCCAGCAGCTTGTTCGGCCTCACAGGAAACACCATATATTTT	CASSLFGLTGNTIYF
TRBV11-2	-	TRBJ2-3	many	TGTGCCAGCAGCTTAGATGGAATAGTTCAGTATTTT	CASSLDGIVQYF
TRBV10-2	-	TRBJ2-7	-	TGCGCCAGCAGTGAGTGGAGGGGGGTTGAGGACGAGCAGTACTTC	CASSEWRGVEDEQYF
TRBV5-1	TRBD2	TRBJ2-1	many	TGCGCCAGCAGCTTGACAGGGACTAGCGGGGGGCACAATGAGCAGTTCTTC	CASSLTGTSGGHNEQFF
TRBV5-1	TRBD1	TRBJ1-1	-	TGCGCCAGCAGCTTGAGAGGGGGCTCGAACACTGAAGCTTTCTTT	CASSLRGGSNTEAFF
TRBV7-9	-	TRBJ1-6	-	TGTGCCAGCAGCTACGAACAGGGTTCACCCCTCCACTTT	CASSYEQGSPLHF
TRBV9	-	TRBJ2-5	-	TGTGCCAGCAGCGTAGCTCAGGGCCAAACGTGGGAGACCCAGTACTTC	CASSVAQGQTWETQYF
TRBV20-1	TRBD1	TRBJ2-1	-	TGCAGTGCTAGCCGGACAGGGGTCGATGAGCAGTTCTTC	CSASRTGVDEQFF
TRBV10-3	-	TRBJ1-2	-	TGTGCCATCAGTGTCAGCGGCTATGGCTACACCTTC	CAISVSGYGYTF
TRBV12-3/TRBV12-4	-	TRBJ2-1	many	TGTGCCAGCAGAGGAGGTGGGGAGAACTACAATGAGCAGTTCTTC	CASRGGGENYNEQFF
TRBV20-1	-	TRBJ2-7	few	TGCAGTGCTAGAGATCGTAGGACTTCATACGAGCAGTACTTC	CSARDRRTSYEQYF
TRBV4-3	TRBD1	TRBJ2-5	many	TGCGCCAGCAGCCCGGGGACAGGGGAAGCGACCCAGTACTTC	CASSPGTGEATQYF
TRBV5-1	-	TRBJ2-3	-	TGCGCCAGCAGCTTGGGTCCCTCAGATACGCAGTATTTT	CASSLGPSDTQYF
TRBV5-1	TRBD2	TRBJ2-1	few	TGCGCCAGCAGCTTAAAACTAGCGGGACCAAGCTCCTACAATGAGCAGTTCTTC	CASSLKLAGPSSYNEQFF
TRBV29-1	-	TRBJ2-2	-	TGCAGCGGTTGGACCATTACCGGGGAGCTGTTTTTT	CSGWTITGELFF
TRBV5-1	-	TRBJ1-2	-	TGCGCCAGCAGCTCAGGTGGCGTACAGGTGATGGATGGCTACACCTTC	CASSSGGVQVMDGYTF
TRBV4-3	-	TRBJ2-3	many	TGCGCCAGCAGCCAGAGACTAGCAGATACGCAGTATTTT	CASSQRLADTQYF
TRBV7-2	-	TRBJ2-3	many	TGTGCCAGCAGCTTAGGTGTAGAGGCTCGGGGTACGCAGTATTTT	CASSLGVEARGTQYF